Here is one T cell receptor (beta chain) with its context. What it recognizes is unknown. Diagnosing involved the use of clinical symptoms, serum thyroxine and TRAb, thyroid ultrasound and orbital computed tomography. Amplification targeted TCR beta CDR3 regions from RNA transcripts. When the TCR CDR3 underwent first-round RT-PCR, the HTBI primer set was used. TCRdb processed the multiplex PCR reads anew with MiXCR; each CDR3 protein has one entry. The table lists about 640,000 distinct CDR3 sequences, around 13% of them singletons. The sample is drawn from a study of T cells in Graves' hyperthyroidism and ophthalmopathy. Trimming left V 5 bases short and J 0 bases short, with 13 bases between. Germline assignment: CDR1 SGHNT and CDR2 YENEEA. This CDR3 has 16 residues. Study-wide findings and caveats: Stable hyperthyroidism was separated from ophthalmopathy by a model based on 13 V-J features.

The rearrangement links TRBV11-3 to TRBJ2-2, with D possibly TRBD1 on 5 matching bases. Specimen: blood. This TCR derives from a woman in her forties or fifties with Graves' ophthalmopathy. CDR3 sequence (DNA): TGTGCCAGCAGCCAAGATGGGGCCACGAACACCGGGGAGCTGTTTTTT. Residues: CASSQDGATNTGELFF.